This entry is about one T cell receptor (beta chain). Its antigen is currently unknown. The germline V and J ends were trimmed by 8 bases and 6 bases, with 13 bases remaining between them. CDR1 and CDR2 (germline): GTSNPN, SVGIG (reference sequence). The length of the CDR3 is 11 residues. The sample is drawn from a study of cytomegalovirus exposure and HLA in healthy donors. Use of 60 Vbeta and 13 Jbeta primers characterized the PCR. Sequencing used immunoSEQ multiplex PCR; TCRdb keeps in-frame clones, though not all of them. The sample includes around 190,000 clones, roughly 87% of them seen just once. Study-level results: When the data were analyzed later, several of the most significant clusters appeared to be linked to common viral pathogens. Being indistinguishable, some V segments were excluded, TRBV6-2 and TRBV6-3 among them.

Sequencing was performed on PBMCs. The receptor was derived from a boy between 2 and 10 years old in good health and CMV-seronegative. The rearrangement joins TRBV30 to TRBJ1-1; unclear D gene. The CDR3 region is CARKMGAEAFF. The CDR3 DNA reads TGTGCCCGAAAAATGGGAGCTGAAGCTTTCTTT. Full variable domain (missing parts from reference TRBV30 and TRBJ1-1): SQTIHQWPATLVQPVGSPLSLECTVEGTSNPNLYWYRQAAGRGLQLLFYSVGIGQISSEVPQNLSASRPQDRQFILSSKKLLLSDSGFYLCARKMGAEAFFGQGTRLTVV.